Following are 28 T cell receptor beta chains from one sample sequenced in a study of PD-1 blockade in classical Hodgkin lymphoma. As for time point: cycle 4 day 1 (C4D1), after more than five weeks of nivolumab. All patients experienced relapse after autologous stem cell transplantation, and brentuximab vedotin exposure was variable. Negative selection with magnetic separation was used to purify CD4+ T cells from thawed PBMCs. Assay used: immunoSEQ multiplex PCR; TCRdb lists only in-frame clones, some missing. The sample lists tens of thousands of clones, over 75% occurring once. The sample consisted of CD4+ T cells from blood, taken before the fourth cycle of nivolumab. Receptors originate from a human donor with classical Hodgkin lymphoma.

The chain has TRBV10-3 and TRBJ1-3; TRBD1 might be the D (6 bases). V gave up 7 bases and J gave up 2 bases, with 9 bases separating them. The CDR3 consists of 13 residues. Germline V gives CDR1 ENHRY, CDR2 SYGVKD. The CDR3 region is CAITTGTGNTIYF. CDR3 DNA: TGTGCCATCACTACAGGGACTGGAAACACCATATATTTT.

This clone was recorded once. The chain recombines TRBV19 with TRBJ1-2; TRBD1 aligns across 7 bases. Germline assignment: CDR1 LNHDA and CDR2 SQIVND (reference sequence). Trimming took 5 bases from V and 7 from J; bases not matched to a gene: 4. This CDR3 is 12 amino acids long. The CDR3 DNA reads TGTGCCAGTAGTTCCCGGACAGGTGGCTACACCTTC. Translating it yields CASSSRTGGYTF.

This clone was detected a few times. The genes are TRBV10-1 and TRBJ2-5; TRBD2 is a possible D gene (6 bases). The CDR3 runs to 15 residues. Germline V gene data show CDR1 as WNHNN and CDR2 as SYGVQD (reference sequence). Trimming shortened V by 3 bases and J by 5 bases, and 16 bases separated the two germline ends. CDR3 sequence reads: CASSENRGRGETQYF. The CDR3 region has the DNA TGCGCCAGCAGTGAAAATAGGGGTCGGGGGGAGACCCAGTACTTC.

The V call is TRBV29-1, the J call TRBJ2-1; D is perhaps TRBD1 (5 bases). V dropped 1 base and J dropped 9 bases, with 16 bases sitting between them. The germline V gene has CDR1 SQVTM and CDR2 ANQGSEA. CDR3 length: 14 amino acids. CDR3 DNA sequence: TGCAGCGTTGAAGGGGGCCCTCCTGGGGTTGAGCAGTTCTTC. Translating gives CSVEGGPPGVEQFF.

The gene calls are TRBV18 and TRBJ1-1, with D uncertain. Germline V lookup: CDR1 KGHSH, CDR2 LQKENI. Trimming stripped 0 bases from V and 11 bases from J, with 13 bases between. This CDR3 comprises 13 residues. For the CDR3, the DNA is TGTGCCAGCTCACCACCTAGTGGCAGAGGGGCTTTCTTT. Residues: CASSPPSGRGAFF. The whole variable domain, filled in from reference TRBV18 and TRBJ1-1, reads NAGVMQNPRHLVRRRGQEARLRCSPMKGHSHVYWYRQLPEEGLKFMVYLQKENIIDESGMPKERFSAEFPKEGPSILRIQQVVRGDSAAYFCASSPPSGRGAFFGQGTRLTVV.

The chain is built from TRBV30 and TRBJ2-5; 9 bases are shared with TRBD1. Trimming cost V 4 bases and J 4 bases; bases outside gene matches: 10. This CDR3 comprises 15 residues. Germline V gene sequence: CDR1 GTSNPN, CDR2 SVGIG (reference sequence). As DNA, the CDR3 is TGTGCCTGGAAGACAGGGGGGACGGTAGGAGAGACCCAGTACTTC. Residues: CAWKTGGTVGETQYF.

This chain joins TRBV7-2 and TRBJ2-1, with D uncertain. This CDR3 has 13 residues. The germline V and J ends were trimmed by 7 bases and 9 bases, with 16 bases remaining between them. Germline V CDR1 and CDR2: SGHTA, FQGNSA. CDR3 nucleotides: TGTGCCAGCACCGACTTGGAAGTTGGTGAGCAGTTCTTC. Protein product: CASTDLEVGEQFF.

This chain uses TRBV15 with TRBJ1-5, with 10 bases fitting TRBD1. Germline lookup yields CDR1 LNHNV and CDR2 YYDKDF (reference sequence). Trimming cost V 4 bases and J 10 bases; bases outside gene matches: 16. This CDR3 comprises 17 residues. The CDR3 coding sequence is TGTGCCACCAGCACCGATAGGGACAGGGGTGATGAAAAACCCCAGCATTTT. As protein: CATSTDRDRGDEKPQHF.

The chain joins TRBV4-3 to TRBJ2-1; 9 bases agree with TRBD2. The CDR3 length is 17 residues. V shed 0 bases, J shed 2 bases, and the junction held 5 bases outside the gene matches. Germline CDR1 and CDR2: LGHNA and YSLEER. CDR3 bases: TGCGCCAGCAGCCAAGAGGGGTCTAGCGGGGCCTACAATGAGCAGTTCTTC. This codes for CASSQEGSSGAYNEQFF.

The chain joins TRBV18 to TRBJ2-7; a possible D gene is TRBD2 (5 bases). From germline, CDR1 is KGHSH and CDR2 LQKENI. V shed 3 bases and J shed 7 bases, with 13 bases lying between them. CDR3 size: 13 residues. The chain's CDR3 is CASSPISTGEQYF. CDR3 nucleotides: TGTGCCAGCTCACCCATCTCCACGGGAGAGCAGTACTTC.

V and J are TRBV7-8 and TRBJ1-5; 9 bases are a match to TRBD1. V dropped 5 bases and J dropped 2; count of bases not matched to a gene: 4. Germline loops: CDR1 SGHVS, CDR2 FQNEAQ. The CDR3 has 15 residues. CDR3 DNA: TGTGCCAGCAGCCTCAGACAGGGGGGCAATCAGCCCCAGCATTTT. Amino acids: CASSLRQGGNQPQHF.

The rearrangement uses TRBV28 and TRBJ2-3, with 7 bases that match TRBD2. Looked up from germline, CDR1 is MDHEN and CDR2 is SYDVKM. V was pared by 7 bases and J by 12 bases, with 7 bases of the junction left unmatched. The length of the CDR3 is 11 residues. The chain's CDR3 is CASMTGTTQYF. The CDR3 DNA follows: TGTGCCAGCATGACCGGGACTACACAGTATTTT.

This clone was detected only a few times. The chain recombines TRBV19 with TRBJ1-5, with D possibly matching TRBD1 (6 bases). V lost 3 bases and J lost 7, with 13 bases in between. There are 14 residues in the CDR3. Germline V lookup: CDR1 LNHDA, CDR2 SQIVND (reference sequence). The CDR3 is CASSMGGGRQPQHF. In DNA form, the CDR3 reads TGTGCCAGTAGTATGGGGGGGGGCAGGCAGCCCCAGCATTTT.

The rearrangement uses TRBV15 and TRBJ2-3; no firm D call. Germline CDR1 LNHNV, CDR2 YYDKDF (reference sequence). V gave up 5 bases and J gave up 7 bases, with 13 bases separating them. This CDR3 is 13 amino acids long. The DNA of the CDR3 is TGTGCCACCAGCCCTCAACGAGGCTATACGCAGTATTTT. It encodes CATSPQRGYTQYF.

The table lists this clone with a count of one. The chain carries TRBV21-1 and TRBJ1-2. TRBV21-1 is a known pseudogene. The CDR3 is made up of 13 amino acids. The DNA of the CDR3 is TGTGCCAGCAGCGGGGGGTTTATGTTGGGCTACACCTTC. Translation gives CASSGGFMLGYTF.

This chain uses TRBV2 with TRBJ2-3, with 12 bases that match TRBD2. Per germline, CDR1 SNHLY and CDR2 FYNNEI. The CDR3 sequence is 14 residues long. With 5 bases clipped from V and 4 bases from J, the junction kept 1 base outside the gene matches. The CDR3 nucleotides are TGTGCCAGCAGTCGACTAGCGGGGGCAGATACGCAGTATTTT. Amino acid sequence: CASSRLAGADTQYF.

This clone was picked up a small number of times. J is TRBJ2-5 and V is TRBV27; D unresolved. V was pared by 3 bases and J by 1 base, with 6 bases between. The CDR3 is made up of 13 amino acids. Germline V gene lookup returns CDR1 MNHEY and CDR2 SMNVEV (reference sequence). CDR3 region: CASSLGLQETQYF. Here the CDR3 DNA reads TGTGCCAGCAGTTTGGGCCTCCAAGAGACCCAGTACTTC.

For the CDR3, the DNA is TGTGCCATCAGTGAGCGTGACAGCTACGAGCAGTACTTC. This sequence encodes CAISERDSYEQYF. The rearrangement links TRBV10-3 to TRBJ2-7; D might be TRBD1 (5 bases). Germline V gene data show CDR1 as ENHRY and CDR2 as SYGVKD. V lost 2 bases, J lost 3 bases, and 8 bases lay in between. The CDR3 is made up of 13 amino acids.

This clone came up a few times. The rearrangement joins TRBV5-4 to TRBJ1-6; 9 positions agree with TRBD1. Germline assignment: CDR1 SGHNT and CDR2 YYREEE (reference sequence). V shed 3 bases, J shed 7 bases, and the junction held 8 bases outside the gene matches. CDR3 length: 16 amino acids. CDR3 DNA sequence: TGTGCCAGCAGCTCACGACAGGGGGTAGACAATTCACCCCTCCACTTT. The encoded protein is CASSSRQGVDNSPLHF. Complete variable domain (other parts from reference TRBV5-4 and TRBJ1-6): ETGVTQSPTHLIKTRGQQVTLRCSSQSGHNTVSWYQQALGQGPQFIFQYYREEENGRGNFPPRFSGLQFPNYSSELNVNALELDDSALYLCASSSRQGVDNSPLHFGNGTRLTVT.

The chain combines TRBV6-1 with TRBJ1-4, with a possible D match to TRBD1 (5 bases). Trimming shortened V by 0 bases and J by 5 bases, and 13 bases separated the two germline ends. CDR1 is MNHNS, CDR2 SASEGT, per germline. The CDR3 consists of 16 residues. The CDR3, as DNA: TGTGCCAGCAGTGAAGCACAGGCAAGCACAAATGAAAAACTGTTTTTT. Its protein is CASSEAQASTNEKLFF.

V gene TRBV5-1 combines with J gene TRBJ1-1, with TRBD1 matching 8 bases. This CDR3 spans 14 amino acids. Germline V gene data show CDR1 as SGHRS and CDR2 as YFSETQ. The junction had 4 bases not matched to a gene; V was cut back by 5 bases and J by 1 base. CDR3 sequence: CASRQGVGNTEAFF. CDR3 bases: TGCGCCAGCAGACAGGGGGTTGGGAACACTGAAGCTTTCTTT.

The J gene is TRBJ1-1, the V gene TRBV6-5; 8 nucleotides agree with TRBD1. Germline V CDR1 and CDR2: MNHEY, SVGAGI. The CDR3 has 15 residues. V lost 4 bases, J lost 2 bases, and 6 bases stayed unmatched. CDR3 sequence reads: CASSLSQGANTEAFF. The CDR3 DNA reads as TGTGCCAGCAGTTTGTCCCAGGGGGCAAACACTGAAGCTTTCTTT.

This chain uses TRBV5-1 with TRBJ1-4; D perhaps matches TRBD1 (6 bases). Germline V gives CDR1 SGHRS, CDR2 YFSETQ. There are 12 residues in the CDR3. V lost 7 bases to trimming and J lost 5 bases, with 9 bases between them. The CDR3 sequence is CASGQGNEKLFF. CDR3 nucleotides: TGCGCCAGCGGCCAGGGGAATGAAAAACTGTTTTTT.

J is TRBJ2-7 and V is TRBV19; the D gene is possibly TRBD2 (5 bases). There are 16 residues in the CDR3. The ends were cut back, 1 base at V and 0 bases at J, with 13 bases in the middle. CDR1 and CDR2 (germline): LNHDA, SQIVND (reference sequence). CDR3 sequence: CASSIGGSPLSYEQYF. The CDR3 DNA is TGTGCCAGTAGTATAGGAGGGTCTCCCCTCTCCTACGAGCAGTACTTC.

The genes are TRBV10-3 and TRBJ1-3, with D possibly being TRBD1 (6 bases). Germline CDR1 is ENHRY and CDR2 is SYGVKD. This CDR3 is built from 14 residues. Trimming removed 3 bases from V and 1 base from J, with 7 bases in between. CDR3 sequence: CAISEGTSGNTIYF. The DNA for the CDR3 is TGTGCCATCAGTGAAGGGACATCTGGAAACACCATATATTTT.

The chain employs TRBV10-1 and TRBJ1-3; TRBD1 agrees at 8 bases. V lost 10 bases to trimming and J lost 2 bases; unmatched junction nucleotides: 7. CDR3 length: 14 amino acids. Germline CDR1 and CDR2: WNHNN and SYGVQD (reference sequence). The CDR3 region is CAIPQGAAGNTIYF. CDR3 nucleotides: TGCGCCATACCTCAGGGGGCGGCTGGAAACACCATATATTTT.

The chain uses TRBV5-1 and TRBJ2-6, with D tentatively TRBD1 or TRBD2 (5 bases each). The CDR3 is 15 residues long. Germline V gene sequence: CDR1 SGHRS, CDR2 YFSETQ. Trimming cost V 8 bases and J 0 bases, with 12 bases left between them. The CDR3 sequence is CASTGLYSGANVLTF. The CDR3 region has the DNA TGCGCCAGTACAGGACTCTACTCTGGGGCCAACGTCCTGACTTTC.

V gene TRBV23-1 combines with J gene TRBJ1-1; D remains unclear. TRBV23-1 is annotated as an ORF whose role is uncertain. The ends were cut back, 7 bases at V and 4 bases at J, with 16 bases in the middle. This CDR3 is built from 14 residues. CDR3 region: CASTRFGWCTEAFF. As DNA, the CDR3 is TGCGCCAGCACGCGCTTTGGGTGGTGCACTGAAGCTTTCTTT.